Shown below are 27 T cell receptor beta chains from a single sample sequenced in a study of cytomegalovirus exposure and HLA in healthy donors. Researchers ran the PCR with 60 Vbeta and 13 Jbeta primers. TCRdb's table, derived via immunoSEQ multiplex PCR, lists solely in-frame clones and lacks some. The table has 150,000 to 200,000 clones, approximately 80% seen once. The sequenced sample consisted of PBMCs. The origin of the receptors is a woman in her late teens or twenties in good health and CMV-seronegative.

This clone was detected only a few times. The gene calls are TRBV9 and TRBJ1-1; D uncertain. This CDR3 region has 14 residues. CDR1 and CDR2 (germline): SGDLS, YYNGEE. Trimming took 3 bases from V and 3 from J, leaving 12 bases between them. CDR3 DNA sequence: TGTGCCAGCAGCGCGGACTCTTGGGACACTGAAGCTTTCTTT. It specifies CASSADSWDTEAFF. The complete variable domain, with remaining parts taken from reference TRBV9 and TRBJ1-1, reads DSGVTQTPKHLITATGQRVTLRCSPRSGDLSVYWYQQSLDQGLQFLIQYYNGEERAKGNILERFSAQQFPDLHSELNLSSLELGDSALYFCASSADSWDTEAFFGQGTRLTVV.

This clone was observed a few times. This chain's CDR3 is CASSQSEGGRIGELFF. In nucleotides, the CDR3 is TGCGCCAGCAGCCAATCAGAGGGGGGGCGGATCGGGGAGCTGTTTTTT. V is TRBV4-1 and J is TRBJ2-2; maybe TRBD2 (7 bases). The CDR3 length is 16 residues. V was cut by 2 bases and J by 7 bases, with 17 bases left in between. The V gene's germline CDR1 is MGHRA and CDR2 YSYEKL.

This chain links TRBV2 with TRBJ2-3; 7 positions match TRBD1. The CDR3 has 16 amino acids. V shed 1 base, J shed 8 bases, and the junction held 12 bases outside the gene matches. Germline V CDR1 and CDR2: SNHLY, FYNNEI. The CDR3 nucleotides read TGTGCCAGCAGTGAAGTTACGCAGGGGGAGTGGACTACGCAGTATTTT. Its protein product is CASSEVTQGEWTTQYF. The variable domain in full, completed from reference TRBV2 and TRBJ2-3, reads EPEVTQTPSHQVTQMGQEVILRCVPISNHLYFYWYRQILGQKVEFLVSFYNNEISEKSEIFDDQFSVERPDGSNFTLKIRSTKLEDSAMYFCASSEVTQGEWTTQYFGPGTRLTVL.

The sample holds one count of this clone. J is TRBJ2-7 and V is TRBV10-3; TRBD2 matches at 7 bases. This CDR3 spans 15 amino acids. Germline CDR1 ENHRY, CDR2 SYGVKD. Germline trimming cut 5 bases from V and 2 bases from J; bases unmatched to any gene: 9. Written as DNA, the CDR3 is TGTGCCATCAGTTGGGGGGGGTTCCTGGCCTACGAGCAGTACTTC. This gives the protein CAISWGGFLAYEQYF.

The genes are TRBV28 and TRBJ1-1; TRBD1 matches 8 bases. Germline V gene lookup returns CDR1 MDHEN and CDR2 SYDVKM. CDR3 length: 15 amino acids. V was pared by 4 bases and J by 1 base, with 5 bases of the junction left unmatched. CDR3 loop: CASSSRQGRNTEAFF. The CDR3, as DNA: TGTGCCAGCAGTTCCAGACAGGGGAGGAACACTGAAGCTTTCTTT.

The chain couples TRBV9 to TRBJ2-7; the D gene is possibly TRBD2 (5 bases). Trimming pared 0 bases from V and 0 bases from J, leaving 16 bases between. Germline V gene sequence: CDR1 SGDLS, CDR2 YYNGEE. This CDR3 is 17 amino acids long. The CDR3 sequence is CASSVGVYRAGSYEQYF. CDR3 in DNA: TGTGCCAGCAGCGTAGGGGTTTACCGCGCGGGCTCCTACGAGCAGTACTTC.

The rearrangement uses TRBV7-6 and TRBJ2-7; TRBD1 agrees at 7 bases. The germline CDR1 and CDR2 sequences are SGHVS and FNYEAQ. After removal of 7 bases from V and 9 bases from J, the junction contained 21 bases not matched to a gene. The CDR3 is made up of 16 amino acids. The CDR3 is CASTPLHRTGPEGQYF. In DNA, the CDR3 is TGTGCCAGCACCCCTCTACATCGGACAGGCCCGGAAGGGCAGTACTTC.

The chain is built from TRBV6-5 and TRBJ1-1; no firm D call. This CDR3 has 13 amino acids. Looked up from germline, CDR1 is MNHEY and CDR2 is SVGAGI. Trimming stripped 4 bases from V and 6 bases from J, with 12 bases between. The DNA for the CDR3 is TGTGCCAGCAGTTTATACTCAGGCGCTGAAGCTTTCTTT. It encodes CASSLYSGAEAFF.

The J gene is TRBJ1-3, the V gene TRBV4-1; the D gene is possibly TRBD1 (6 bases). Germline V lookup: CDR1 MGHRA, CDR2 YSYEKL. The CDR3 runs to 13 residues. The ends were cut back, 5 bases at V and 4 bases at J, with 9 bases in the middle. The CDR3 nucleotides are TGCGCCAGCAGCGGGGGCGGGGGAAACACCATATATTTT. Translating it yields CASSGGGGNTIYF.

The table lists this clone with a few counts. The rearrangement uses TRBV19 and TRBJ2-1; tentative D call: TRBD2 (6 bases). V was clipped by 4 bases and J by 10 bases, with 8 bases between them. There are 11 residues in the CDR3. The germline CDR1 and CDR2 sequences are LNHDA and SQIVND (reference sequence). The CDR3 region has the DNA TGTGCCAGTAGTAGTCGGGAGGAGCAGTTCTTC. Encoded protein: CASSSREEQFF.

This clone was observed a few times. The V call is TRBV28, the J call TRBJ2-2, with D tentatively TRBD1 (6 bases). V was clipped by 1 base and J by 4 bases, with 16 bases between them. Germline CDR1 and CDR2: MDHEN and SYDVKM. The CDR3 has 17 amino acids. The DNA for the CDR3 is TGTGCCAGCAGTTTATATTTTCAGGGGATCGGCACCGGGGAGCTGTTTTTT. Translating it yields CASSLYFQGIGTGELFF.

V usage is TRBV19 and J usage is TRBJ2-7, with a tentative D call TRBD2 (6 bases). Germline values: CDR1 LNHDA, CDR2 SQIVND (reference sequence). Between the trimmed V and J ends, which lost 3 bases and 5 bases, there was a span of 11 bases. CDR3 length: 13 residues. In nucleotides, the CDR3 is TGTGCCAGTAGTATGCGGGGTACGGACGAGCAGTACTTC. Translating gives CASSMRGTDEQYF.

V usage is TRBV4-1 and J usage is TRBJ1-1, with D perhaps matching TRBD1 (5 bases). The length of the CDR3 is 17 residues. Germline V gene sequence: CDR1 MGHRA, CDR2 YSYEKL. Trimming took off 5 bases at V and 1 base at J, with 20 bases between the two ends. This CDR3 reads CASSFGGREGKNTEAFF. CDR3 nucleotides: TGCGCCAGCAGCTTCGGAGGGCGGGAGGGGAAGAACACTGAAGCTTTCTTT.

The CDR3 loop reads CASSLILSGTGSQETQYF. Written as DNA, the CDR3 is TGCGCCAGCAGCTTGATCCTCTCCGGGACAGGGTCCCAAGAGACCCAGTACTTC. V is TRBV5-1 and J is TRBJ2-5; 9 bases map to TRBD1. The germline V gene has CDR1 SGHRS and CDR2 YFSETQ. This CDR3 spans 18 amino acids. Unmatched junction bases numbered 11, after V lost 1 base and J lost 1 base.

The genes are TRBV5-8 and TRBJ1-4, with D hard to call. This CDR3 has 13 amino acids. CDR1 SGHTS and CDR2 YDEGEE come from the germline V gene. Between the trimmed V and J ends, which lost 0 bases and 8 bases, there was a span of 8 bases. The CDR3 is CASSLVGVEKLFF. The CDR3 DNA reads as TGTGCCAGCAGCTTGGTCGGGGTAGAAAAACTGTTTTTT.

The chain couples TRBV14 to TRBJ1-5; D ambiguous. The ends were cut back, 1 base at V and 9 bases at J, with 10 bases in the middle. CDR3 size: 13 residues. Germline V gene data show CDR1 as SGHDN and CDR2 as FVKESK. The CDR3 bases are TGTGCCAGCAGCCAAGGTAACGTCGGGCCCCAGCATTTT. It codes for CASSQGNVGPQHF.

This chain uses TRBV5-1 with TRBJ1-1; 7 bases are a match to TRBD1. This CDR3 spans 15 amino acids. CDR1 is SGHRS, CDR2 YFSETQ, per germline. The ends lost 3 bases at V and 0 bases at J; junction bases unmatched: 5. This chain's CDR3 is CASSSGQAVNTEAFF. The CDR3 bases are TGCGCCAGCAGCTCCGGACAGGCCGTGAACACTGAAGCTTTCTTT.

This clone was observed once. The gene calls are TRBV2 and TRBJ1-3; 8 nucleotides line up with TRBD1. Germline V gives CDR1 SNHLY, CDR2 FYNNEI. The CDR3 loop spans 16 amino acids. Trimming removed 5 bases from V and 4 bases from J; junction bases left unmatched: 10. This CDR3 is CASSRFQQGVGNTIYF. CDR3 bases: TGTGCCAGCAGTCGATTTCAACAGGGGGTCGGAAACACCATATATTTT. The full variable domain, in which reference TRBV2 and TRBJ1-3 provide the parts outside the CDR3, is EPEVTQTPSHQVTQMGQEVILRCVPISNHLYFYWYRQILGQKVEFLVSFYNNEISEKSEIFDDQFSVERPDGSNFTLKIRSTKLEDSAMYFCASSRFQQGVGNTIYFGEGSWLTVV.

This chain uses TRBV19 with TRBJ1-6, with D perhaps matching TRBD1 (6 bases). Germline V CDR1 and CDR2: LNHDA, SQIVND (reference sequence). This CDR3 has 16 residues. Trimming took 6 bases from V and 10 from J, leaving 22 bases between them. CDR3 sequence: CASRTRPRDNLSPLHF. For the CDR3, the DNA is TGTGCCAGTAGGACTCGACCCCGGGACAATCTCTCACCCCTCCACTTT.

The V gene is TRBV27, the J gene TRBJ1-2; 11 nucleotides match TRBD1. With 5 bases clipped from V and 4 bases from J, the junction kept 9 bases outside the gene matches. CDR1 is MNHEY and CDR2 is SMNVEV in the germline V gene (reference sequence). The CDR3 is 16 amino acids. CDR3 nucleotides: TGTGCCAGCAGTCCCGGGACAGGGGGTTCGAGCTATGGCTACACCTTC. This gives the protein CASSPGTGGSSYGYTF.

V is TRBV11-2 and J is TRBJ1-3; the match to TRBD1 covers 8 bases. Germline loops: CDR1 SGHAT, CDR2 FQNNGV. The V and J ends lost 5 bases and 0 bases, in that order; junction bases with no gene match: 9. This CDR3 contains 17 residues. This CDR3 is CASSALTGVGSGNTIYF. CDR3 nucleotides: TGTGCCAGCAGCGCCCTGACAGGGGTGGGCTCTGGAAACACCATATATTTT. The full variable domain, with the rest looked up from reference TRBV11-2 and TRBJ1-3, is EAGVAQSPRYKIIEKRQSVAFWCNPISGHATLYWYQQILGQGPKLLIQFQNNGVVDDSQLPKDRFSAERLKGVDSTLKIQPAKLEDSAVYLCASSALTGVGSGNTIYFGEGSWLTVV.

The sample holds one count of this clone. V is TRBV5-1 and J is TRBJ2-2; tentatively, D is TRBD2 (5 bases). The CDR3 totals 14 residues. With 5 bases removed from V and 5 bases from J, the gap between germline ends came to 13 bases. Germline assignment: CDR1 SGHRS and CDR2 YFSETQ. CDR3 residues: CASSTRSGTGELFF. CDR3 in DNA: TGCGCCAGCAGTACTAGGTCGGGGACCGGGGAGCTGTTTTTT. Drawing the rest from reference TRBV5-1 and TRBJ2-2, the complete variable domain is KAGVTQTPRYLIKTRGQQVTLSCSPISGHRSVSWYQQTPGQGLQFLFEYFSETQRNKGNFPGRFSGRQFSNSRSEMNVSTLELGDSALYLCASSTRSGTGELFFGEGSRLTVL.

This chain connects TRBV9 to TRBJ2-7, with a possible D match to TRBD1 (6 bases). The CDR3 extends over 14 amino acids. Germline V CDR1 and CDR2: SGDLS, YYNGEE. The V end was cut by 2 bases, the J end by 6 bases, with 15 bases between. The CDR3 sequence: CASSVETGLGEQYF. The CDR3, as DNA: TGTGCCAGCAGCGTGGAGACAGGCCTGGGCGAGCAGTACTTC.

The chain links TRBV10-3 to TRBJ1-1; TRBD1 agrees at 7 bases. In germline, CDR1 is ENHRY, CDR2 SYGVKD. CDR3 length: 12 residues. Trimming removed 5 bases from V and 7 bases from J; junction bases left unmatched: 4. CDR3 nucleotide sequence: TGTGCCATCAGTCTACAGGGGATTGAAGCTTTCTTT. Its protein is CAISLQGIEAFF.

The V call is TRBV7-2, the J call TRBJ1-1; D is unclear. This CDR3 has 13 amino acids. V gave up 1 base and J gave up 5 bases, with 8 bases separating them. Germline CDR1 and CDR2: SGHTA and FQGNSA. As DNA, the CDR3 is TGTGCCAGCAGCTTAGTTCTACGGACTGAAGCTTTCTTT. It yields the protein CASSLVLRTEAFF.

This chain uses TRBV9 with TRBJ2-3; 9 bases line up with TRBD2. J gave up 0 bases and V 1 base, and 3 bases lay outside the gene matches. The CDR3 totals 16 residues. Germline CDR1 SGDLS, CDR2 YYNGEE. This chain's CDR3 is CASSVTTSGSTDTQYF. The DNA of the CDR3 is TGTGCCAGCAGCGTAACGACTAGCGGAAGCACAGATACGCAGTATTTT. The whole variable domain, filled in from reference TRBV9 and TRBJ2-3, reads DSGVTQTPKHLITATGQRVTLRCSPRSGDLSVYWYQQSLDQGLQFLIQYYNGEERAKGNILERFSAQQFPDLHSELNLSSLELGDSALYFCASSVTTSGSTDTQYFGPGTRLTVL.

The chain joins TRBV6-1 to TRBJ2-7, with TRBD1 matching over 9 bases. V trimming: 4 bases; J trimming: 3 bases; junction bases outside the gene matches: 10. The CDR3 covers 16 residues. Germline-derived CDR1 and CDR2 are MNHNS and SASEGT. Written as DNA, the CDR3 is TGTGCCAGCAGTGCGACGCCGGGACAGGGAGGCTACGAGCAGTACTTC. Its protein is CASSATPGQGGYEQYF.